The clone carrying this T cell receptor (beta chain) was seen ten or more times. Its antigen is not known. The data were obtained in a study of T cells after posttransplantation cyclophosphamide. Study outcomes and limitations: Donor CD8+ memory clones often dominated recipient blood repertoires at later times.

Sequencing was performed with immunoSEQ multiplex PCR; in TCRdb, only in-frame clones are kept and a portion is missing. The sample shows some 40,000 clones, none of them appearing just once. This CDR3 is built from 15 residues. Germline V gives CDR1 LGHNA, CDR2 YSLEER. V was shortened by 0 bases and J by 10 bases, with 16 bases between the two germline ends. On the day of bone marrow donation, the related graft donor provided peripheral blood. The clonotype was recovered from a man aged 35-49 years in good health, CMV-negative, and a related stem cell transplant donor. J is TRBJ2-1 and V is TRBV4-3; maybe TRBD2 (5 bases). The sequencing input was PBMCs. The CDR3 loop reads CASSQDWRSLGEQFF. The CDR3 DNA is TGCGCCAGCAGCCAAGATTGGAGGTCATTGGGAGAGCAGTTCTTC.